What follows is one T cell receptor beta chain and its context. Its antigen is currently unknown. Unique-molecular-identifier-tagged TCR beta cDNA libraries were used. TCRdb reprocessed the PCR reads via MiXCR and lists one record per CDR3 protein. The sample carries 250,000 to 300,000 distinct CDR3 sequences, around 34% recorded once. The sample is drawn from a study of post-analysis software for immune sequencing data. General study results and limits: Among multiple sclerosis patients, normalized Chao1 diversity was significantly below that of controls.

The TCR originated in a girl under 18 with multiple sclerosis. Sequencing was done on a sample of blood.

The CDR3 here is CSVAGLAGGTDTQYF. The CDR3 DNA is TGCAGCGTTGCCGGACTAGCGGGAGGCACAGATACGCAGTATTTT. V gene TRBV29-1 combines with J gene TRBJ2-3, with TRBD2 identical over 13 bases. The CDR3 totals 15 residues. Germline V gene sequence: CDR1 SQVTM, CDR2 ANQGSEA. V lost 4 bases, J lost 1 base, and 2 bases stayed unmatched.